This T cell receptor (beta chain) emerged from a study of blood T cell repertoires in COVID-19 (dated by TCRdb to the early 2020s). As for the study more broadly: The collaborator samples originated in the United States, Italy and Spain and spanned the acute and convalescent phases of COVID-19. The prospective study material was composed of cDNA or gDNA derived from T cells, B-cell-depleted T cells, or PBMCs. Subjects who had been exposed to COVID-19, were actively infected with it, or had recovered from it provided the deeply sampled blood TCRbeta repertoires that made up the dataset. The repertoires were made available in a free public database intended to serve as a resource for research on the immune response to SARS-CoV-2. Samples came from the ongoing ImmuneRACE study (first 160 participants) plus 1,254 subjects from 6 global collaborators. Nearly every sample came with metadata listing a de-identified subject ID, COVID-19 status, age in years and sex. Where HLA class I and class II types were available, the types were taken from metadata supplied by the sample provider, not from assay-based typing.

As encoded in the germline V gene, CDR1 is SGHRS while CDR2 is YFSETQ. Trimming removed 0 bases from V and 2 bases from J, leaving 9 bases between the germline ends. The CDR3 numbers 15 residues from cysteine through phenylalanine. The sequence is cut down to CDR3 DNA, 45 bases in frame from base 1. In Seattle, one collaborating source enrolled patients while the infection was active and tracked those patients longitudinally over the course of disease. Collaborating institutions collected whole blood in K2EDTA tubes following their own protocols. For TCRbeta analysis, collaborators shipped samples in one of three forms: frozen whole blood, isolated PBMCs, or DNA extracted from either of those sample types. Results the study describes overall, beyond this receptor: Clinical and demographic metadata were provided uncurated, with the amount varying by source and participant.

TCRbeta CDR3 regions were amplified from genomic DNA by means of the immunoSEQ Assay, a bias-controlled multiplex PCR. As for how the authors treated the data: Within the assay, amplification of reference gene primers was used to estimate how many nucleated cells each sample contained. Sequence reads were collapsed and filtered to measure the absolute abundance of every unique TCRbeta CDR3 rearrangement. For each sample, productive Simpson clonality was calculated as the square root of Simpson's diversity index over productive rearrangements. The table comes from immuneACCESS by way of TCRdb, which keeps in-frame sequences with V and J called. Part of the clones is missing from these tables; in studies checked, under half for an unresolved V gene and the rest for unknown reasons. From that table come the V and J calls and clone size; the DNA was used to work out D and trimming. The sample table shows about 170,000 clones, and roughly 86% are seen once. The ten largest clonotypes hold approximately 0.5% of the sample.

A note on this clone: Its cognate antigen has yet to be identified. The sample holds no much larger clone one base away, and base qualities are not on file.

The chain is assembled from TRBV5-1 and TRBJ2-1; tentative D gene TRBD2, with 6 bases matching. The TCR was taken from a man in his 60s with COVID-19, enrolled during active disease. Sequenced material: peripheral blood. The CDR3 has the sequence CASSLVAVTYNEQFF. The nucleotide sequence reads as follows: TGCGCCAGCAGCTTGGTAGCGGTGACCTACAATGAGCAGTTCTTC. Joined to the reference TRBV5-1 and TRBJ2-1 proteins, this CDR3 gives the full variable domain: KAGVTQTPRYLIKTRGQQVTLSCSPISGHRSVSWYQQTPGQGLQFLFEYFSETQRNKGNFPGRFSGRQFSNSRSEMNVSTLELGDSALYLCASSLVAVTYNEQFFGPGTRLTVL.